This passage covers 10 T cell receptor beta chains from one sample sequenced in a study of cytomegalovirus exposure and HLA in healthy donors. The table came from immunoSEQ multiplex PCR; TCRdb's copy has only in-frame clones and leaves some out. The data show 100,000 to 150,000 clones, approximately 95% seen once. Sample: PBMCs. Source of these receptors: a young man in good health and CMV-seronegative.

The rearrangement links TRBV19 to TRBJ2-7; 8 nucleotides line up with TRBD1. The CDR3 is made up of 13 amino acids. The V gene end was trimmed by 3 bases and the J gene end by 4 bases; junction bases not matched to a gene: 2. Germline V gene lookup returns CDR1 LNHDA and CDR2 SQIVND (reference sequence). The CDR3 DNA sequence: TGTGCCAGTAGTATCTACAGGGGGTACGAGCAGTACTTC. It yields the protein CASSIYRGYEQYF.

V usage is TRBV9 and J usage is TRBJ2-1; 8 bases are shared with TRBD2. Germline CDR1 reads SGDLS; CDR2 reads YYNGEE. This CDR3 region has 15 residues. Trimming took 3 bases from V and 6 from J; bases not matched to a gene: 8. CDR3 DNA: TGTGCCAGCAGCGGGGGACGAGGACTAGCCAATGAGCAGTTCTTC. Translating gives CASSGGRGLANEQFF.

The chain links TRBV7-9 to TRBJ2-1; TRBD2 matches 12 bases. The CDR3 is 16 residues long. Germline CDR1 SEHNR, CDR2 FQNEAQ (reference sequence). V shed 5 bases, J shed 7 bases, and the junction held 9 bases outside the gene matches. CDR3 residues: CASSGSSGRAGNEQFF. The CDR3, as DNA: TGTGCCAGCAGCGGATCTAGCGGGAGGGCGGGGAATGAGCAGTTCTTC.

The V call is TRBV27, the J call TRBJ2-7; 8 bases line up with TRBD2. The CDR3 has 15 residues. The V gene end was trimmed by 2 bases and the J gene end by 2 bases; junction bases not matched to a gene: 5. Germline CDR1 and CDR2: MNHEY and SMNVEV (reference sequence). Here the CDR3 reads CASSLRLAGPYEQYF. DNA for the CDR3: TGTGCCAGCAGTTTACGGCTAGCGGGCCCCTACGAGCAGTACTTC.

V usage is TRBV11-2 and J usage is TRBJ2-4; D is unclear. There are 18 residues in the CDR3. From germline, CDR1 is SGHAT and CDR2 FQNNGV. Trimming shortened V by 5 bases and J by 0 bases, and 20 bases separated the two germline ends. The CDR3 region has the DNA TGTGCCAGCAGCACTCGAGGTGTCAGAGAGGCAGCCAAAAACATTCAGTACTTC. Residues: CASSTRGVREAAKNIQYF.

J is TRBJ2-5 and V is TRBV7-2; possibly TRBD1 for D (6 bases). The CDR3 is 16 amino acids. Germline values: CDR1 SGHTA, CDR2 FQGNSA. Trimming removed 5 bases from V and 5 bases from J, with 21 bases in between. The CDR3 is CASSVDSLRVVETQYF. CDR3 DNA sequence: TGTGCCAGCAGCGTGGACAGCCTGCGGGTGGTGGAGACCCAGTACTTC.

The J gene is TRBJ1-1, the V gene TRBV19; 7 bases agree with TRBD1. Looked up from germline, CDR1 is LNHDA and CDR2 is SQIVND (reference sequence). V gave up 5 bases and J gave up 2 bases; unmatched junction bases: 14. This CDR3 contains 17 residues. The CDR3 here is CASSPRPKTGRNTEAFF. The CDR3 DNA reads TGTGCCAGTAGTCCCCGACCAAAGACAGGGAGAAACACTGAAGCTTTCTTT.

This chain joins TRBV2 and TRBJ2-2; the D gene is possibly TRBD1 (5 bases). CDR1 is SNHLY and CDR2 is FYNNEI in the germline V gene. The CDR3 contains 17 residues. Trimming shortened V by 6 bases and J by 1 base, and 18 bases separated the two germline ends. The CDR3 is CASSRAGPQKNTGELFF. CDR3 coding DNA: TGTGCCAGCAGCCGGGCAGGGCCACAAAAGAACACCGGGGAGCTGTTTTTT.

The chain recombines TRBV6-5 with TRBJ2-7; no definite D call. This CDR3 contains 12 residues. V was pared by 4 bases and J by 8 bases, with 12 bases between. Germline lookup yields CDR1 MNHEY and CDR2 SVGAGI. CDR3 protein: CASSSTSLKQYF. As DNA, the CDR3 is TGTGCCAGCAGTTCTACGAGCTTGAAGCAGTACTTC.

This rearrangement joins TRBV2 to TRBJ2-1; TRBD2 matches 7 bases. V was pared by 6 bases and J by 5 bases, with 4 bases of the junction left unmatched. Germline V gene data show CDR1 as SNHLY and CDR2 as FYNNEI. The CDR3 is 13 amino acids. The CDR3 loop reads CASRASGHNEQFF. CDR3 nucleotide sequence: TGTGCCAGCAGGGCTAGCGGACACAATGAGCAGTTCTTC.